The sequence of this T cell receptor (beta chain) was determined in a study of Graves' ophthalmopathy and Graves' hyperthyroidism. This clonotype was seen ten or more times. Its cognate antigen is unknown. Researchers took RNA transcripts and amplified TCR beta CDR3 regions from them. Amplification began with first-round RT-PCR using HTBI primers, then second-round multiplex PCR was performed. TCRdb independently ran MiXCR on the multiplex PCR reads; one entry per CDR3 protein. The table lists 580,000 or so distinct CDR3 sequences, under 40% of them singletons. Germline V gene lookup returns CDR1 DFQATT and CDR2 SNEGSKA (reference sequence). CDR3 size: 12 residues. The V end was cut by 6 bases, the J end by 10 bases, with 18 bases between. Study-wide results and caveats: At about 70% sensitivity and approximately 78% specificity, the model predicted progression of the ophthalmopathy.

The rearrangement joins TRBV20-1 to TRBJ1-1; a possible D gene is TRBD1 (5 bases). Sequenced: peripheral blood or thyroid tissue (not recorded which). This clonotype originated in an adult man with Graves' hyperthyroidism. The CDR3 loop is CSATSAGDGAFF. The CDR3, as DNA: TGCAGTGCCACCTCTGCGGGGGACGGAGCTTTCTTT.